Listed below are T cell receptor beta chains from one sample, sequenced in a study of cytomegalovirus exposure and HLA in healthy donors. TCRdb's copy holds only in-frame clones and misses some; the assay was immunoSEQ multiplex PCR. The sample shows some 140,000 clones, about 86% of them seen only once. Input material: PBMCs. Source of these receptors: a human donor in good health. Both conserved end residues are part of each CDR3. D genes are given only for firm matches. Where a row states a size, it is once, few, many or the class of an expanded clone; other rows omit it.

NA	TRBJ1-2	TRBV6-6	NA	CASSYSDRSYGYTF	TGTGCCAGCAGTTACTCCGACAGATCTTATGGCTACACCTTC
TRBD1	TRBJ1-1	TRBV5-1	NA	CASSTPGGNTEAFF	TGCGCCAGCAGCACGCCAGGGGGGAACACTGAAGCTTTCTTT
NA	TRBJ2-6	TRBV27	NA	CASSSEFTGANVLTF	TGTGCCAGCAGTTCCGAGTTTACTGGGGCCAACGTCCTGACTTTC
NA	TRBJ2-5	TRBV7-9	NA	CAATVSTAGKVGETQYF	TGTGCCGCTACCGTATCAACGGCAGGGAAAGTAGGGGAGACCCAGTACTTC
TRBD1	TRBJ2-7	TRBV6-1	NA	CASSEMGQGTNEQYF	TGTGCCAGCAGTGAAATGGGACAGGGGACCAACGAGCAGTACTTC
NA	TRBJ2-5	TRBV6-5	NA	CASSYGGEIRKTQYF	TGTGCCAGCAGTTACGGAGGAGAGATCAGGAAGACCCAGTACTTC
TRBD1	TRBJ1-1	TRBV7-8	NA	CASSFNPGQGNTEAFF	TGTGCCAGCAGCTTCAACCCAGGACAGGGGAACACTGAAGCTTTCTTT
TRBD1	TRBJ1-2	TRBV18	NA	CASSSLRQGARANYGYTF	TGTGCCAGCTCATCCCTTCGGCAGGGGGCGCGGGCTAACTATGGCTACACCTTC
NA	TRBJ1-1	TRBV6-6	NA	CASSPLTGNTEAFF	TGTGCCAGCAGCCCCCTCACAGGGAACACTGAAGCTTTCTTT
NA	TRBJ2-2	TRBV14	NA	CASSQDQGWSGELFF	TGTGCCAGCAGCCAAGATCAGGGGTGGTCCGGGGAGCTGTTTTTT
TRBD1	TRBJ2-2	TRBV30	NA	CASDRGQNTGELFF	TGTGCCTCAGACAGGGGGCAAAACACCGGGGAGCTGTTTTTT
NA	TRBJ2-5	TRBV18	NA	CASSPNRAALQETQYF	TGTGCCAGCTCCCCAAACAGAGCAGCACTCCAAGAGACCCAGTACTTC
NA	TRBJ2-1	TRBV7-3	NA	CASSLLALDNNEQFF	TGTGCCAGCAGCTTGTTGGCTTTGGACAACAATGAGCAGTTCTTC
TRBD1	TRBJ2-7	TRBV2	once	CASRASDRGVDYEQYF	TGTGCCAGCAGGGCCAGTGACAGGGGTGTCGACTACGAGCAGTACTTC
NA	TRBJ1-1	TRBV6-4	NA	CASSRTENTEAFF	TGTGCCAGCAGCCGGACAGAGAACACTGAAGCTTTCTTT